Listed below are T cell receptor beta chains from one sample, sequenced in a study of human T cells and chemical hapten exposure. MiXCR was run by TCRdb on the RACE reads, yielding one entry per CDR3 protein. The sample consists of more than 300,000 distinct CDR3 sequences, about 5% of them appearing once. Here the sequenced sample was whole blood, taken in connection with sensitization to the hapten diphenylcyclopropenone (DPC). The receptor source for this set is a woman aged 18-29 years with alopecia areata. Some clones in this sample may be carry-over from other donors' samples. The CDR3 runs from the conserved cysteine through the conserved F or W. A D gene is named only where the DNA matches it firmly. The size entry is marked missing in some rows and otherwise reads once, few, many or a size class.

>TRBV7-2|-|TRBJ2-7|TRBD2
TGTGCCAGCAGCCCCGGACTAGTCGGATACGAGCAGTACTTC
CASSPGLVGYEQYF
>TRBV29-1|many|TRBJ1-2|-
TGCAGCGTGTCTTCCGGAGGGGCAAACTATGGCTACACCTTC
CSVSSGGANYGYTF
>TRBV6-5|many|TRBJ2-3|-
TGTGCCAGCAGCCTACAGGGACCAGATACGCAGTATTTT
CASSLQGPDTQYF
>TRBV7-2|-|TRBJ2-1|-
TGTGCCGTGGCCGCCGTAAGCCCTGATGAGCAGTTCTTC
CAVAAVSPDEQFF
>TRBV12-3/TRBV12-4|few|TRBJ2-5|TRBD2
TGTGCCAGCAGCCACGGGACTAGTCAAGAGACCCAGTACTTC
CASSHGTSQETQYF
>TRBV12-3/TRBV12-4|-|TRBJ1-5|-
TGTGCCAGCAGTTTAGGGGTCCGCCCATACGGCAATCAGCCCCAGCATTTT
CASSLGVRPYGNQPQHF
>TRBV20-1|-|TRBJ1-4|TRBD1
TGCAGTGCTAACAAACCCGGGACAGGGACCGAAAAACTGTTTTTT
CSANKPGTGTEKLFF
>TRBV28|many|TRBJ2-3|TRBD1
TGTGCCAGCAGGTCCGGGACAGGGGCCGATACGCAGTATTTT
CASRSGTGADTQYF
>TRBV20-1|many|TRBJ1-2|-
TGCAGTGCGCCCCCCGGACAGACGGTGTATGGCTACACCTTC
CSAPPGQTVYGYTF
>TRBV29-1|many|TRBJ2-3|-
TGCAGCGTTGCAAGGATCACAGATACGCAGTATTTT
CSVARITDTQYF
>TRBV29-1|many|TRBJ1-1|-
TGCAGCGTTGGAGGTGGCACGAGCACTGAAGCTTTCTTT
CSVGGGTSTEAFF
>TRBV29-1|many|TRBJ1-2|TRBD1
TGCAGCGTGGCACCGGGACAGGAGGGATATGGCTACACCTTC
CSVAPGQEGYGYTF
>TRBV19|-|TRBJ2-5|-
TGTGCCAGTAGACAGAACCAGGGGCAAGAGACCCAGTACTTC
CASRQNQGQETQYF
>TRBV7-2|-|TRBJ1-2|TRBD1
TGTGCCAGCAGCTATGGACAGGGAGGGTACTATGGCTACACCTTC
CASSYGQGGYYGYTF
>TRBV7-9|few|TRBJ1-2|TRBD1
TGTGCCAGCAGCTCATACGGGACAGGGAGCTATGGCTACACCTTC
CASSSYGTGSYGYTF
>TRBV4-2|many|TRBJ2-1|TRBD2
TGTGCCAGCAGCCAAGGGCAACTAGCGGGGGGCAATGAGCAGTTCTTC
CASSQGQLAGGNEQFF
>TRBV6-2/TRBV6-3|many|TRBJ1-1|TRBD1
TGTGCCAGCAGTCACCAGCGACAGGGCTCTGAAGCTTTCTTT
CASSHQRQGSEAFF